This T cell receptor (beta chain) originates from a study of Graves' ophthalmopathy and Graves' hyperthyroidism. CDR3 length equals 13 residues. Germline V gene data show CDR1 as SGHTA and CDR2 as FQGNSA. This clonotype was detected many times. At one end the junction does not follow the germline gene, possibly because of a read error. The authors amplified TCR beta CDR3 regions from RNA transcripts. Second-round multiplex PCR came after a first-round RT-PCR that employed HTBI primers. TCRdb re-derived calls from the multiplex PCR reads in MiXCR, one entry per CDR3 protein. This sample yields 200,000 to 250,000 distinct CDR3 sequences, of which 20% to 25% are seen a single time; roughly 45% belongs to the top ten.

This chain joins TRBV7-2 and TRBJ2-4; D unresolved. What was sequenced was peripheral blood. The receptor's source is a woman between 50 and 59 years old with Graves' ophthalmopathy. CDR3 DNA: TGTGCCAGCAGCTCGATCCGGGCAAACCCAGAGGACTTC. It codes for CASSSIRANPEDF.